Below, 4 T cell receptor beta chains from the same sample are listed, as sequenced in a study of monozygotic twins with inflammatory bowel disease. TCRdb re-called the 5' RACE reads and shows each CDR3 protein once, DNA omitted. This sample's table reports 150,000 to 200,000 distinct CDR3 sequences. What was sequenced was blood. Receptor source: a human donor with ulcerative colitis or Crohn's disease, or a healthy co-twin of an affected twin (not recorded which).

V is TRBV6-2 or TRBV6-3 and J is TRBJ1-5. The germline CDR1 and CDR2 sequences are MNHEY and SVGEGT. The CDR3 totals 14 residues. CDR3 residues: CASSYPRGDQPQHF.

This chain joins TRBV6-2 or TRBV6-3 and TRBJ2-1; TCRdb's D call, TRBD1, is unchecked because there is no DNA. Germline CDR1 reads MNHEY; CDR2 reads SVGEGT. CDR3 length: 13 amino acids. The CDR3 loop is CASSQGGLNEQFF.

The genes are TRBV3-1 and TRBJ1-4; without DNA, the TCRdb call of TRBD1 cannot be checked. CDR1 and CDR2 (germline): LGHDT, YNNKEL (reference sequence). The CDR3 has 15 residues. CDR3 sequence: CASSSRQGVREKLFF.

This chain uses TRBV24-1 with TRBJ1-1. Per the germline V gene, CDR1 is KGHDR and CDR2 is SFDVKD. The CDR3 is 13 residues long. The CDR3 loop reads CATSAWGGSEAFF.